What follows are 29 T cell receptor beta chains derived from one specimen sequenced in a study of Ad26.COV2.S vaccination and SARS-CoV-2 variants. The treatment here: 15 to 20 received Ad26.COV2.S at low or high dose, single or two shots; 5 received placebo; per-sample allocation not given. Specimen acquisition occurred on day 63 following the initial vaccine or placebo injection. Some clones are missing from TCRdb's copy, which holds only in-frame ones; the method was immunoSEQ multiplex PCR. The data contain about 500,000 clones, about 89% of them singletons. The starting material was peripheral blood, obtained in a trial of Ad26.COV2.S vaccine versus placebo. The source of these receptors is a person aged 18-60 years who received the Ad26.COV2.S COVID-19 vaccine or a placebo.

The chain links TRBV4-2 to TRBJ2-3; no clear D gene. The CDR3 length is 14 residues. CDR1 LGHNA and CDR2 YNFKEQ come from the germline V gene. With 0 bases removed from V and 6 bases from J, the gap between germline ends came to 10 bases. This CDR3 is CASSQDSRADTQYF. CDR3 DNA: TGTGCCAGCAGCCAAGATAGTAGAGCGGATACGCAGTATTTT.

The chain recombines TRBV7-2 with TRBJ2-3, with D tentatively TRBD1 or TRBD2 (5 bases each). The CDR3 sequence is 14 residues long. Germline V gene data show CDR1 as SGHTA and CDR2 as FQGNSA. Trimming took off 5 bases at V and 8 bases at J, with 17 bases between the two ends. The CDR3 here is CASSGSLEGRTQYF. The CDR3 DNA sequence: TGTGCCAGCAGCGGTTCCTTAGAGGGGCGTACGCAGTATTTT. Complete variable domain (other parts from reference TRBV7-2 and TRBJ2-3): GAGVSQSPSNKVTEKGKDVELRCDPISGHTALYWYRQSLGQGLEFLIYFQGNSAPDKSGLPSDRFSAERTGGSVSTLTIQRTQQEDSAVYLCASSGSLEGRTQYFGPGTRLTVL.

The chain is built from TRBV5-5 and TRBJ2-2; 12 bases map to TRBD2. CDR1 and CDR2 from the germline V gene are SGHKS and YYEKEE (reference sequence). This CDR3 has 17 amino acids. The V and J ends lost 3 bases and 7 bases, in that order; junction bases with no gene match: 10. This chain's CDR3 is CASSSQLAGGPGGELFF. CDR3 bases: TGTGCCAGCAGCTCCCAACTAGCGGGGGGACCGGGCGGGGAGCTGTTTTTT.

This chain's CDR3 is CAIRDGGSGSPLHF. CDR3 nucleotide sequence: TGTGCCATCAGGGACGGGGGATCGGGTTCACCCCTCCACTTT. The rearrangement joins TRBV10-3 to TRBJ1-6; D is perhaps TRBD1 (5 bases). With 6 bases removed from V and 9 bases from J, the gap between germline ends came to 15 bases. CDR1 ENHRY and CDR2 SYGVKD come from the germline V gene. The CDR3 is 14 amino acids.

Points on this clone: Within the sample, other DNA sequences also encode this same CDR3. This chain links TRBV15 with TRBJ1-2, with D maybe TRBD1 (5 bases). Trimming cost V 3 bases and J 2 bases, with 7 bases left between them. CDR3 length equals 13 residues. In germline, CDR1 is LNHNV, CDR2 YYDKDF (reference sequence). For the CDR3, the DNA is TGTGCCACCAGCAGGCCAGGGAACTATGGCTACACCTTC. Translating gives CATSRPGNYGYTF.

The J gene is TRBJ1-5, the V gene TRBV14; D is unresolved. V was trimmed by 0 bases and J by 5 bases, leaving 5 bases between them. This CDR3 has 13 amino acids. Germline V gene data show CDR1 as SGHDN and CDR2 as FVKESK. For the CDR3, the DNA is TGTGCCAGCAGCCAAGACCCTCATCAGCCCCAGCATTTT. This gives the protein CASSQDPHQPQHF.

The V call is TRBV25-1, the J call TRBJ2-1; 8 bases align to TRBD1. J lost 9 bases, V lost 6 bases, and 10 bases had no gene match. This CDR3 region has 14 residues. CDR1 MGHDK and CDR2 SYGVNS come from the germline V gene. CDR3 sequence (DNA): TGTGCCAGCAGAGAACAGGGGGTGGGCGGTGAGCAGTTCTTC. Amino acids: CASREQGVGGEQFF.

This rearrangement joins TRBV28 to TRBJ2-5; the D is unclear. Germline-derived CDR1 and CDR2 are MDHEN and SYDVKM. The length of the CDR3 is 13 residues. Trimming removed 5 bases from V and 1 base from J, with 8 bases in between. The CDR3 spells CASSRAVQETQYF. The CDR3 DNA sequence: TGTGCCAGCAGTCGGGCAGTCCAAGAGACCCAGTACTTC.

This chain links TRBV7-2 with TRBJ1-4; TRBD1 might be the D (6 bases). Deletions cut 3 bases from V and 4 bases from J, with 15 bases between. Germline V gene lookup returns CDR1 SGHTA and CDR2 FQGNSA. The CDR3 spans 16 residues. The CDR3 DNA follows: TGTGCCAGCAGCTTGGGTAGGGGGAGCCTTAATGAAAAACTGTTTTTT. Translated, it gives CASSLGRGSLNEKLFF.

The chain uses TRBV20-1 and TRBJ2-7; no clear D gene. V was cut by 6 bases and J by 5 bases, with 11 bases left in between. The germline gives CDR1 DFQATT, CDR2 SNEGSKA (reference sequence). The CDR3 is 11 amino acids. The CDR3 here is CSAPDGNEQYF. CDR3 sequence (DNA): TGCAGTGCCCCGGACGGCAACGAGCAGTACTTC.

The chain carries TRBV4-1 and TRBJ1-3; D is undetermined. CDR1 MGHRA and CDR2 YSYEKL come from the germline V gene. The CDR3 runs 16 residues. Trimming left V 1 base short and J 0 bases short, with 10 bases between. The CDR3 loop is CASSQAKFSSGNTIYF. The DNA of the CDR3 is TGCGCCAGCAGCCAAGCGAAATTTAGCTCTGGAAACACCATATATTTT.

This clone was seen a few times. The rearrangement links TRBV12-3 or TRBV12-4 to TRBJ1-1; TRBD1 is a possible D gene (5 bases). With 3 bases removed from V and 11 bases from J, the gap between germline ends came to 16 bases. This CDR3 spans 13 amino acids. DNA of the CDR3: TGTGCCAGCAGTTTTAGAAGGGACTGGTCTGCTTTCTTT. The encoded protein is CASSFRRDWSAFF.

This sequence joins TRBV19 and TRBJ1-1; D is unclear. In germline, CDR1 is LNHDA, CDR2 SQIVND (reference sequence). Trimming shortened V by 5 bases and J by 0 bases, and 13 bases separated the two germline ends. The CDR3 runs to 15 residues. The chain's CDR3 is CASSSFTTVNTEAFF. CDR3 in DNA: TGTGCCAGTAGTTCCTTCACCACAGTGAACACTGAAGCTTTCTTT. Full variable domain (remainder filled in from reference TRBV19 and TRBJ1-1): DGGITQSPKYLFRKEGQNVTLSCEQNLNHDAMYWYRQDPGQGLRLIYYSQIVNDFQKGDIAEGYSVSREKKESFPLTVTSAQKNPTAFYLCASSSFTTVNTEAFFGQGTRLTVV.

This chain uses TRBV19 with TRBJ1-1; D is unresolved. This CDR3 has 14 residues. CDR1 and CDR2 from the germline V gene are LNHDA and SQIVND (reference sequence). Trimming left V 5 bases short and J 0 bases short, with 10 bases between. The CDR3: CASSQVGMNTEAFF. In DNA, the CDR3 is TGTGCCAGTAGTCAGGTAGGGATGAACACTGAAGCTTTCTTT.

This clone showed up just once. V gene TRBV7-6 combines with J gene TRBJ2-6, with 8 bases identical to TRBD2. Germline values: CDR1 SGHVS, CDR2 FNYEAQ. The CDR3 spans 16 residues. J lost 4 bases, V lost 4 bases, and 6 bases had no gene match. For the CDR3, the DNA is TGTGCCAGCAGCTCCTTAGCGGGGTCAGGGGCCAACGTCCTGACTTTC. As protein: CASSSLAGSGANVLTF.

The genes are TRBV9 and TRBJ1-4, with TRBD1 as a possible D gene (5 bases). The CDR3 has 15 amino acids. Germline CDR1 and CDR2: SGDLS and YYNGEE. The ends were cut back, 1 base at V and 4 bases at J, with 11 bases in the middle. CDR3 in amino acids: CASSVRPTDNEKLFF. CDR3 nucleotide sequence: TGTGCCAGCAGCGTACGTCCGACAGATAATGAAAAACTGTTTTTT.

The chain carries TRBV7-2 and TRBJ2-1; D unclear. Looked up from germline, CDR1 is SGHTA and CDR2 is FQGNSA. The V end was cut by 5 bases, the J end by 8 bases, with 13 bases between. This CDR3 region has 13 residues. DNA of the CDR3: TGTGCCAGCAGCCAACTTAACCTCGATGAGCAGTTCTTC. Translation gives CASSQLNLDEQFF.

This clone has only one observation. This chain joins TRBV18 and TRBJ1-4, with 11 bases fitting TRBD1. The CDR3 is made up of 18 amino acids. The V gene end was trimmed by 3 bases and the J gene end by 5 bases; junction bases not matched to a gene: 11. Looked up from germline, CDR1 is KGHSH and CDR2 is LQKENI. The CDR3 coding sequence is TGTGCCAGCTCACCCTTCTCCCTTGGACAGGGGGCGAATGAAAAACTGTTTTTT. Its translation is CASSPFSLGQGANEKLFF.

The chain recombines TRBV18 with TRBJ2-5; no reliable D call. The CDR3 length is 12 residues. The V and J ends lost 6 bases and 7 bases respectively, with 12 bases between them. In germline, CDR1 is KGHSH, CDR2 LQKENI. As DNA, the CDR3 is TGTGCCAGCTCCGCCTACCAACGGACCCAGTACTTC. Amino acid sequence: CASSAYQRTQYF.

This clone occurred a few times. The CDR3 is CASSRLGGLSTGELFF. The CDR3, as DNA: TGTGCCAGCAGCCGATTGGGTGGACTTTCGACCGGGGAGCTGTTTTTT. The rearrangement joins TRBV7-3 to TRBJ2-2; tentative D call: TRBD2 (5 bases). This CDR3 contains 16 residues. Germline values: CDR1 SGHTA, CDR2 FQGTGA. V lost 5 bases and J lost 5, with 18 bases in between.

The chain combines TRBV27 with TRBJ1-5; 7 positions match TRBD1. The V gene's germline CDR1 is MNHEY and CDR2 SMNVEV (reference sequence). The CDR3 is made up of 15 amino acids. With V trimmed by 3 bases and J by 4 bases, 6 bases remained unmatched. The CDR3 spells CASSLRQGRNQPQHF. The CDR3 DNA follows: TGTGCCAGCAGTTTGCGACAGGGTCGGAATCAGCCCCAGCATTTT.

Written as DNA, the CDR3 is TGTGCCAGCAGTTACTCGAGCGCCGCGAACTATGGCTACACCTTC. Encoded protein: CASSYSSAANYGYTF. The chain employs TRBV6-5 and TRBJ1-2; D uncertain. Germline CDR1 MNHEY, CDR2 SVGAGI. With 0 bases removed from V and 2 bases from J, the gap between germline ends came to 10 bases. This CDR3 contains 15 residues.

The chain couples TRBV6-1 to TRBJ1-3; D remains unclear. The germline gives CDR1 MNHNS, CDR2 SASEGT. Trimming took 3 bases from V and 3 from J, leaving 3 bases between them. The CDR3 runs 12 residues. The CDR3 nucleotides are TGTGCCAGCAGTGACGGTGGAAACACCATATATTTT. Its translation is CASSDGGNTIYF.

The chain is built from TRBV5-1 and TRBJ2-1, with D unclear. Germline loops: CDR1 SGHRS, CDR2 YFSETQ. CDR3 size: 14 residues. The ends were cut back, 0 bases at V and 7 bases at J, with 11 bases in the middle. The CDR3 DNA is TGCGCCAGCAGCTTGGTGGGCAGTGGAAATGAGCAGTTCTTC. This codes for CASSLVGSGNEQFF.

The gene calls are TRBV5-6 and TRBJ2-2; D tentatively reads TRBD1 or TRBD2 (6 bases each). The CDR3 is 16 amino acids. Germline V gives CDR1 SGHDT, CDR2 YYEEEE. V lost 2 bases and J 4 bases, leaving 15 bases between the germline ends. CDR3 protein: CASSLKPRGPTGELFF. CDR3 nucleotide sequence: TGTGCCAGCAGCTTAAAGCCCCGGGGGCCCACCGGGGAGCTGTTTTTT.

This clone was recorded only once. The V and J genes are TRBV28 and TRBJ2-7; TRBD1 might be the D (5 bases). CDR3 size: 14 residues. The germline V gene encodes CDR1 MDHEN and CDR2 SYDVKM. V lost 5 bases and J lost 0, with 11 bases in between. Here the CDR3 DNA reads TGTGCCAGCAGTAGACAGAGGAGCTCCTACGAGCAGTACTTC. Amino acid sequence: CASSRQRSSYEQYF. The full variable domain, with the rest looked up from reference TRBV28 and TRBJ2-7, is DVKVTQSSRYLVKRTGEKVFLECVQDMDHENMFWYRQDPGLGLRLIYFSYDVKMKEKGDIPEGYSVSREKKERFSLILESASTNQTSMYLCASSRQRSSYEQYFGPGTRLTVT.

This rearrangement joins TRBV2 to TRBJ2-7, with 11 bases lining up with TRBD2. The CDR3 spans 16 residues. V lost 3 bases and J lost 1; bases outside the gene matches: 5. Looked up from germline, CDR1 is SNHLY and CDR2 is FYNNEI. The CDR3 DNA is TGTGCCAGCAGTGACCGGTCTAGCGGGAGGTCCTACGAGCAGTACTTC. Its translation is CASSDRSSGRSYEQYF.

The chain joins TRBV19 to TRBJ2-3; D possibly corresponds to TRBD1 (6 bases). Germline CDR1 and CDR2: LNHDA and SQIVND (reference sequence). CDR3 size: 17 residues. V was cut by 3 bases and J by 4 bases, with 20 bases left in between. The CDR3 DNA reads TGTGCCAGTAGTATCTCAGGAAAGAGGGGGAATGCAGATACGCAGTATTTT. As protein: CASSISGKRGNADTQYF.

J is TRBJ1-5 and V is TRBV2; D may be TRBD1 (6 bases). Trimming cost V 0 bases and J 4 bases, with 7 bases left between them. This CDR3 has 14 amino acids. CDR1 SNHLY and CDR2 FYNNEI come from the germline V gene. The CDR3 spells CASSEAQGNQPQHF. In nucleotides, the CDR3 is TGTGCCAGCAGTGAAGCCCAGGGGAATCAGCCCCAGCATTTT.